This T cell receptor beta chain was obtained from a study of response to subunit inactivated influenza vaccine. TCRdb independently ran MiXCR on the RT-PCR reads; one entry per CDR3 protein. The data hold about 190,000 distinct CDR3 sequences, with under 15% observed a single time. This clonotype came up a few times. Its antigen remains unidentified. Study-wide results and limits: Authors suggested few new T cells are recruited by each seasonal influenza vaccination.

The V end lost 0 bases, the J end lost 9 bases, and 16 bases lay between the germline ends. Germline V gene lookup returns CDR1 SGDLS and CDR2 YYNGEE. The CDR3 has 14 amino acids. The sequence was collected from a man aged 50 to 59 who received an inactivated influenza vaccine. The sample consisted of CD8+ T cells sorted from PBMCs, taken 4 to 6 days after vaccination. V gene TRBV9 combines with J gene TRBJ2-7, with unresolved D. CDR3 sequence (DNA): TGTGCCAGCAGCGTAGGGGCAGAGCTACGAGTGCAGTACTTC. Translation: CASSVGAELRVQYF.